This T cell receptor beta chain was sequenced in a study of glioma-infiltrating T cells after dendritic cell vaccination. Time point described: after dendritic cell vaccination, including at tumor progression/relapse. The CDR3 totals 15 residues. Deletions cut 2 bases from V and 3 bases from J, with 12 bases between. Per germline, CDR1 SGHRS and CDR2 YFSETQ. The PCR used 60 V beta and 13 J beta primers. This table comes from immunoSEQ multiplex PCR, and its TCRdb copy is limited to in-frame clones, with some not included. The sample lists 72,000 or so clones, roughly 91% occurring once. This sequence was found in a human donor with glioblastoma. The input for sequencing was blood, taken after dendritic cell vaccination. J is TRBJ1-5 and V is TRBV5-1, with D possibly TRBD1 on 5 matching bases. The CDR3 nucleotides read TGCGCCAGCAGCTTTGGAGGGGATTCCAATCAGCCCCAGCATTTT. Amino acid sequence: CASSFGGDSNQPQHF.